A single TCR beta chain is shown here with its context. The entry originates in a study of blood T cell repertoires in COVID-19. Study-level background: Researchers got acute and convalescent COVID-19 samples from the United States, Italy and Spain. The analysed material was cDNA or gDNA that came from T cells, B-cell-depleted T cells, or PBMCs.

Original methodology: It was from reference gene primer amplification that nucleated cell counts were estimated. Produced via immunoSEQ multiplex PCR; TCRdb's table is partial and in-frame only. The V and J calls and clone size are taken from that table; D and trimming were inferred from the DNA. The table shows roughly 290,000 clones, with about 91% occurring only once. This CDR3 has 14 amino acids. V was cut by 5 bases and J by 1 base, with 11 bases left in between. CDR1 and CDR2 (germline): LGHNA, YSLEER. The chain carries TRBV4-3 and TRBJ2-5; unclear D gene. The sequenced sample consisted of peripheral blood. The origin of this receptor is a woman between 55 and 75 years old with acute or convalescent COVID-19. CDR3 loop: CASSEMALQETQYF. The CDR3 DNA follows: TGCGCCAGCAGCGAAATGGCCCTCCAAGAGACCCAGTACTTC.